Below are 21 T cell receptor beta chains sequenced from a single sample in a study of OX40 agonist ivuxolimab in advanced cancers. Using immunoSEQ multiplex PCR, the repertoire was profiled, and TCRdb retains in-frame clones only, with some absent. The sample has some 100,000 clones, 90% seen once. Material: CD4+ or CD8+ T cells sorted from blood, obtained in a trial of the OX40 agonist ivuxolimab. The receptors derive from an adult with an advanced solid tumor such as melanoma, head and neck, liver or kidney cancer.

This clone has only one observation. The CDR3 here is CASSVASGSGNEQFF. The CDR3 DNA reads TGTGCCAGCAGCGTAGCTAGCGGGAGCGGTAATGAGCAGTTCTTC. J is TRBJ2-1 and V is TRBV9; TRBD2 matches 10 bases. The CDR3 totals 15 residues. Looked up from germline, CDR1 is SGDLS and CDR2 is YYNGEE. V lost 0 bases and J lost 7; bases outside the gene matches: 4.

Here the CDR3 DNA reads TGCGCCAGCAGCTCCTCCACCGGGACTAGCGGGAGACGGGAGAATGAGCAGTTCTTC. This translates into CASSSSTGTSGRRENEQFF. The chain joins TRBV5-1 to TRBJ2-1; TRBD2 aligns across 14 bases. Trimming removed 3 bases from V and 7 bases from J; junction bases left unmatched: 15. Germline CDR1 and CDR2: SGHRS and YFSETQ. This CDR3 comprises 19 residues.

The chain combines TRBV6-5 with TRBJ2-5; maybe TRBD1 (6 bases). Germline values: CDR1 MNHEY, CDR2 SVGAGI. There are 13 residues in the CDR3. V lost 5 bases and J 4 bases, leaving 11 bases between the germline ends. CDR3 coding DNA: TGTGCCAGCAGTGAACAGGGCGGAGAGACCCAGTACTTC. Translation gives CASSEQGGETQYF.

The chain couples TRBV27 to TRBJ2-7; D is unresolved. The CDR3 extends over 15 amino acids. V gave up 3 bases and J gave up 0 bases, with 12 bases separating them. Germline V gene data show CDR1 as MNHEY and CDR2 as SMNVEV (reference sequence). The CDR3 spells CASSFGPIPSYEQYF. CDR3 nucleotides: TGTGCCAGCAGTTTTGGCCCCATCCCCTCCTACGAGCAGTACTTC.

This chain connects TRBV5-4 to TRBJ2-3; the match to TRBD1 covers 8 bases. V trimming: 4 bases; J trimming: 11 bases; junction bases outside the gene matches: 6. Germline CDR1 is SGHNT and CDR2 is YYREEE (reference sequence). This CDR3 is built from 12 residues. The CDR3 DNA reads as TGTGCCAGCAGCGCAGGGACAGGTGAGCAGTATTTT. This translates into CASSAGTGEQYF.

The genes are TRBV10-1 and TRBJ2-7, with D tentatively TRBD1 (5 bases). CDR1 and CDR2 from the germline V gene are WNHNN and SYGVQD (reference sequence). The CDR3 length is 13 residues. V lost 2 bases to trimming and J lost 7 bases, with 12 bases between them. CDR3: CASSETGLGEQYF. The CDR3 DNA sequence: TGCGCCAGCAGTGAGACAGGCCTGGGGGAGCAGTACTTC.

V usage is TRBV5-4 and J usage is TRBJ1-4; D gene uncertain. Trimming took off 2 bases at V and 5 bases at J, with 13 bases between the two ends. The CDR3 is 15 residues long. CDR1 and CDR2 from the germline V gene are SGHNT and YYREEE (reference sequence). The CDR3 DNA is TGTGCCAGCAGCTTAGGGCTGAGCGAAAATGAAAAACTGTTTTTT. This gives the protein CASSLGLSENEKLFF.

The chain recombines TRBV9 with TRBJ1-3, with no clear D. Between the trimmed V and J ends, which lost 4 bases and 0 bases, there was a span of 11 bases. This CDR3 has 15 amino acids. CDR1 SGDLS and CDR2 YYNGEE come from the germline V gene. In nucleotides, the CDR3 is TGTGCCAGCAGCTCCGAAGGGATCTCTGGAAACACCATATATTTT. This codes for CASSSEGISGNTIYF.

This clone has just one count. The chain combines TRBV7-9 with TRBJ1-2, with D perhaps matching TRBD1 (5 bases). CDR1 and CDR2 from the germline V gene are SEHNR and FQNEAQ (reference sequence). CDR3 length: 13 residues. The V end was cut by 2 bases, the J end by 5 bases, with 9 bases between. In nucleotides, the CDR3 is TGTGCCAGCAGCTTAACGGGGGGGTATGGCTACACCTTC. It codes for CASSLTGGYGYTF.

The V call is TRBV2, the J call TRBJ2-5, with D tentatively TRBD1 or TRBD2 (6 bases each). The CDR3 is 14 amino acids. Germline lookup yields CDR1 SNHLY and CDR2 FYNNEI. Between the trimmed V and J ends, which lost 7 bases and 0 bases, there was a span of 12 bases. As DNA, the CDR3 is TGTGCCAGCATGGGGGGCCGGTACCAAGAGACCCAGTACTTC. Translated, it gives CASMGGRYQETQYF.

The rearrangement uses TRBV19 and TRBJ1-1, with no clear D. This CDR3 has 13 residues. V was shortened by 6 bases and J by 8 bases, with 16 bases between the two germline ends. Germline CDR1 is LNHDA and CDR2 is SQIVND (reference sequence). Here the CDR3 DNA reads TGTGCCAGTAGCCTTCGGGGTCGTCGGGAAGCTTTCTTT. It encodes CASSLRGRREAFF.

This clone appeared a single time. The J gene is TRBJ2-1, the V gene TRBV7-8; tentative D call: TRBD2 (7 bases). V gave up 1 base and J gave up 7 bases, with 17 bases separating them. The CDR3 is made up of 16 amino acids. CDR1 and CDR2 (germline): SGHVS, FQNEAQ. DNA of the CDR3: TGTGCCAGCAGCTTAGTCGGAGGGGGGGGTAGGAATGAGCAGTTCTTC. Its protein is CASSLVGGGGRNEQFF.

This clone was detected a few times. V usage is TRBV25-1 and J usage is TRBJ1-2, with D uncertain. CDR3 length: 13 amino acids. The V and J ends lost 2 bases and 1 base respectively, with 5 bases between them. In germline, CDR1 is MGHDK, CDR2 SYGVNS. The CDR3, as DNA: TGTGCCAGCAGTGAAACTCATAACTATGGCTACACCTTC. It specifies CASSETHNYGYTF.

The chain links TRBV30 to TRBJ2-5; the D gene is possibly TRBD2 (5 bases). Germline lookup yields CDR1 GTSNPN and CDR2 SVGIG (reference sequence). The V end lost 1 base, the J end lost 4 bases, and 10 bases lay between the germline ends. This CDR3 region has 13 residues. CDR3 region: CAWSAGSAETQYF. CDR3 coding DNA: TGTGCCTGGAGTGCGGGTAGCGCAGAGACCCAGTACTTC.

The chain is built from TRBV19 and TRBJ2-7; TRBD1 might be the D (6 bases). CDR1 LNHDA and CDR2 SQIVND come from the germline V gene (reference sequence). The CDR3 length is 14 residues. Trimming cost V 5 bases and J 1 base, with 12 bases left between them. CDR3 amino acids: CASSSQGWSYEQYF. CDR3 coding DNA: TGTGCCAGTAGTTCCCAGGGGTGGTCCTACGAGCAGTACTTC.

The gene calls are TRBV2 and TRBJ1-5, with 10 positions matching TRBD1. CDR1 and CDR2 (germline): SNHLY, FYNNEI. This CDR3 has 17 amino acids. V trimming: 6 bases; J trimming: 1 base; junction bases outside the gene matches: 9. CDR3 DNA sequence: TGTGCCAGCAGCGCGACAGGGGGCGATTCGAGCAATCAGCCCCAGCATTTT. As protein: CASSATGGDSSNQPQHF.

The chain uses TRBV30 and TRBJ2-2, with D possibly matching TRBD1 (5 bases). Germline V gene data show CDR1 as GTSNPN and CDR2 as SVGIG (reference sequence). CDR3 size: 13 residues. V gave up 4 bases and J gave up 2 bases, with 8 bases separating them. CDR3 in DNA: TGTGCCTGGAAAGGGGCCAACACCGGGGAGCTGTTTTTT. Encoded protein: CAWKGANTGELFF.

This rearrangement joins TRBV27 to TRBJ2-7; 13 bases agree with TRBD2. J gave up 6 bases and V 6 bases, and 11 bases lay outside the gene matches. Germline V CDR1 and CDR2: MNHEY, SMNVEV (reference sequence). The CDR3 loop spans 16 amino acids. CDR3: CASRQGLAGPPGEQYF. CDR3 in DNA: TGTGCCAGCAGACAGGGACTAGCGGGGCCCCCCGGCGAGCAGTACTTC.

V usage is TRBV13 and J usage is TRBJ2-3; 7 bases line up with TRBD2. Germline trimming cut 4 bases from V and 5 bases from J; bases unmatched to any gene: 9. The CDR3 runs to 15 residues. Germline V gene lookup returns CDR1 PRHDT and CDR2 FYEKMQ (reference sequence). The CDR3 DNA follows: TGTGCCAGCAGCTCAAACGGACTAGGAGTAGATACGCAGTATTTT. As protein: CASSSNGLGVDTQYF.

The CDR3 loop is CASSRRGRNEQYF. Here the CDR3 DNA reads TGTGCCAGCAGCCGCAGGGGTAGGAACGAGCAGTACTTC. The rearrangement links TRBV11-3 to TRBJ2-7, with a weak D call TRBD1 (6 bases). V dropped 5 bases and J dropped 5 bases, with 13 bases sitting between them. The CDR3 loop spans 13 amino acids. Germline V lookup: CDR1 SGHNT, CDR2 YENEEA.

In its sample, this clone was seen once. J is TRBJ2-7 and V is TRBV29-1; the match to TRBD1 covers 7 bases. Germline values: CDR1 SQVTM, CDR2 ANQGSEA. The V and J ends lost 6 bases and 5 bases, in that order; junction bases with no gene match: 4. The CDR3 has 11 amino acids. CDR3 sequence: CSVAQGNEQYF. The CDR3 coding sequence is TGCAGCGTAGCACAGGGGAACGAGCAGTACTTC.